This passage covers 10 T cell receptor beta chains from one sample sequenced in a study of post-analysis software for immune sequencing data. Study results and caveats: Controls showed lower frequencies than patients for 4 or 5 TRBV segments, and TRBV5-6, TRBV5-1 and TRBV20-1 were among these.

What these receptors recognize is not known. Carried by the TCR beta cDNA libraries were unique molecular identifiers. Each CDR3 protein is one row after TCRdb ran MiXCR on the PCR reads. This sample yields about 770,000 distinct CDR3 sequences, of which 35% to 55% are seen a single time; 4.9% belongs to the top ten. What was sequenced was blood. These receptors all come from a girl aged 10-17 years with multiple sclerosis.

The rearrangement joins TRBV3-1 to TRBJ2-2; TRBD2 might be the D (5 bases). CDR1 is LGHDT and CDR2 is YNNKEL in the germline V gene (reference sequence). The length of the CDR3 is 16 residues. V was trimmed by 3 bases and J by 5 bases, leaving 16 bases between them. The CDR3 DNA reads TGTGCCAGCAGCCAGGAGGACGGCTTGGCTACCGGGGAGCTGTTTTTT. Amino acid sequence: CASSQEDGLATGELFF.

The rearrangement links TRBV7-2 to TRBJ2-7, with D perhaps TRBD1 (6 bases). Germline V gives CDR1 SGHTA, CDR2 FQGNSA. V was cut by 0 bases and J by 3 bases, with 12 bases left in between. The CDR3 spans 15 residues. The CDR3 sequence is CASSLADSFFYEQYF. CDR3 DNA sequence: TGTGCCAGCAGCTTAGCGGACAGTTTTTTCTACGAGCAGTACTTC.

The chain is built from TRBV4-2 and TRBJ2-1; the D gene is possibly TRBD2 (6 bases). This CDR3 comprises 17 residues. The germline gives CDR1 LGHNA, CDR2 YNFKEQ. The V and J ends lost 4 bases and 3 bases respectively, with 19 bases between them. In nucleotides, the CDR3 is TGTGCCAGCAGCCCGAGCGCCGTTTCGGGAGTCTACAATGAGCAGTTCTTC. Its translation: CASSPSAVSGVYNEQFF.

The chain joins TRBV6-5 to TRBJ2-5; TRBD1 agrees at 7 bases. This CDR3 spans 16 amino acids. Looked up from germline, CDR1 is MNHEY and CDR2 is SVGAGI. Unmatched junction bases numbered 14, after V lost 6 bases and J lost 4 bases. The CDR3 sequence: CASSPIQGFQGETQYF. The CDR3 nucleotides are TGTGCCAGCAGCCCGATACAGGGGTTTCAGGGAGAGACCCAGTACTTC.

This clonotype has ten or more counts. The V gene is TRBV11-2, the J gene TRBJ1-6, with D unclear. The V end lost 1 base, the J end lost 12 bases, and 13 bases lay between the germline ends. Germline CDR1 SGHAT, CDR2 FQNNGV. The CDR3 runs to 14 residues. The CDR3 sequence: CASSLGGVGRPLHF. The CDR3 DNA sequence: TGTGCCAGCAGCTTAGGGGGTGTCGGGAGACCCCTCCACTTT. Variable domain in full (rest from reference TRBV11-2 and TRBJ1-6): EAGVAQSPRYKIIEKRQSVAFWCNPISGHATLYWYQQILGQGPKLLIQFQNNGVVDDSQLPKDRFSAERLKGVDSTLKIQPAKLEDSAVYLCASSLGGVGRPLHFGNGTRLTVT.

The gene calls are TRBV29-1 and TRBJ2-5, with TRBD1 matching over 8 bases. The J call is uncertain, as TRBJ2-7 better fits the DNA end. This CDR3 is built from 13 residues. From germline, CDR1 is SQVTM and CDR2 ANQGSEA. The CDR3 DNA reads as TGCAGCGGGAGGACAGGGAAGAGGGACGAGCAGTACTTC. Amino acid sequence: CSGRTGKRDEQYF.

The chain carries TRBV12-3 or TRBV12-4 and TRBJ2-3, with D maybe TRBD2 (6 bases). The CDR3 runs 16 residues. Trimming stripped 6 bases from V and 5 bases from J, with 21 bases between. For the CDR3, the DNA is TGTGCCAGCAGCCCCCATCGGGGGAACAAAGTAGATACGCAGTATTTT. Its protein is CASSPHRGNKVDTQYF.

This clonotype was detected a few times. The genes are TRBV2 and TRBJ2-1, with TRBD2 matching 9 bases. The V and J ends lost 9 bases and 0 bases, in that order; junction bases with no gene match: 3. Germline lookup yields CDR1 SNHLY and CDR2 FYNNEI. The CDR3 totals 14 residues. In DNA form, the CDR3 reads TGTGCCAGTCTTAGCGGGAGCTCCTACAATGAGCAGTTCTTC. Translating gives CASLSGSSYNEQFF.

The V and J genes are TRBV7-2 and TRBJ2-7, with D tentatively TRBD2 (6 bases). Germline lookup yields CDR1 SGHTA and CDR2 FQGNSA. This CDR3 has 16 amino acids. The ends were cut back, 1 base at V and 0 bases at J, with 13 bases in the middle. CDR3 nucleotides: TGTGCCAGCAGCTTAGGCCCAGGCGGGAACTCCTACGAGCAGTACTTC. Translation: CASSLGPGGNSYEQYF. Supplemented by reference TRBV7-2 and TRBJ2-7, the full variable domain reads GAGVSQSPSNKVTEKGKDVELRCDPISGHTALYWYRQSLGQGLEFLIYFQGNSAPDKSGLPSDRFSAERTGGSVSTLTIQRTQQEDSAVYLCASSLGPGGNSYEQYFGPGTRLTVT.

The rearrangement links TRBV4-2 to TRBJ2-5; no clear D gene. Germline V lookup: CDR1 LGHNA, CDR2 YNFKEQ. Trimming pared 1 base from V and 11 bases from J, leaving 29 bases between. The CDR3 sequence is 18 residues long. CDR3 amino acids: CASSQGWTRGDAGKEQYF. The DNA of the CDR3 is TGTGCCAGCAGCCAAGGGTGGACCCGCGGAGACGCCGGTAAAGAGCAGTACTTC.